Following are 28 T cell receptor beta chains from one sample sequenced in a study of T-cell reconstitution after alpha-beta-depleted transplantation in children (dated by TCRdb to the mid-2010s). Libraries came from PCR. The reads were generated on an Illumina HiSeq 2500. TCR libraries were prepared with molecular barcoding, using unique molecular identifiers to normalize TCRbeta repertoire quantification. TCRdb trimmed the raw reads at Q25, called clones with MiXCR and kept productive beta chains. All rows with the same CDR3 protein become a single entry with the most common DNA and genes. Across this sample there are fewer than 750,000 distinct CDR3 sequences, with over 20% seen only once. The ten biggest clones cover under 45% of the sample. In the paper's terms, the treatment or condition label means: allogeneic hematopoietic cell transplantation with graft depleted of TCRalphabeta T cells and CD19 B cells.

The sample in question was PBMCs, obtained before TCRalphabeta/CD19-depleted stem cell transplant. These receptors were obtained from a boy in the first two years of life with Wiskott-Aldrich syndrome, due to receive a stem cell transplant.

This clonotype was counted a few times. The V and J genes are TRBV20-1 and TRBJ2-3, with a possible D match to TRBD2 (6 bases). This CDR3 is 14 amino acids long. Trimming stripped 2 bases from V and 6 bases from J, with 15 bases between. In germline, CDR1 is DFQATT, CDR2 SNEGSKA (reference sequence). CDR3 nucleotide sequence: TGCAGTGCTAGACCTAGCGATAATAGGGATACGCAGTATTTT. It translates to CSARPSDNRDTQYF.

This clonotype was observed a few times. The chain couples TRBV15 to TRBJ2-2, with D perhaps TRBD2 (6 bases). The CDR3 contains 16 residues. With 5 bases removed from V and 7 bases from J, the gap between germline ends came to 20 bases. The germline CDR1 and CDR2 sequences are LNHNV and YYDKDF (reference sequence). The CDR3 region has the DNA TGTGCCACCAGCGCCCAACGTGGCGGGATGAGCGGGGAGCTGTTTTTT. It is translated as CATSAQRGGMSGELFF. The variable domain in full, completed from reference TRBV15 and TRBJ2-2, reads DAMVIQNPRYQVTQFGKPVTLSCSQTLNHNVMYWYQQKSSQAPKLLFHYYDKDFNNEADTPDNFQSRRPNTSFCFLDIRSPGLGDTAMYLCATSAQRGGMSGELFFGEGSRLTVL.

The rearrangement joins TRBV7-3 to TRBJ2-1; 8 positions agree with TRBD2. Germline CDR1 SGHTA, CDR2 FQGTGA. This CDR3 has 14 residues. Trimming removed 2 bases from V and 8 bases from J; junction bases left unmatched: 5. CDR3 in amino acids: CASSLERESHEQFF. Written as DNA, the CDR3 is TGTGCCAGCAGCTTAGAGCGGGAGAGTCATGAGCAGTTCTTC.

This chain joins TRBV7-6 and TRBJ2-3; D perhaps matches TRBD2 (5 bases). The length of the CDR3 is 14 residues. Germline V gene lookup returns CDR1 SGHVS and CDR2 FNYEAQ. V lost 1 base, J lost 5 bases, and 10 bases lay in between. The CDR3 spells CASSLGSGVDTQYF. The DNA for the CDR3 is TGTGCCAGCAGCTTAGGATCCGGGGTAGATACGCAGTATTTT.

This clonotype was seen more than once but under ten times. The chain recombines TRBV20-1 with TRBJ2-7; perhaps TRBD1 as D (5 bases). Trimming took 4 bases from V and 6 from J, leaving 10 bases between them. This CDR3 region has 11 residues. Per germline, CDR1 DFQATT and CDR2 SNEGSKA (reference sequence). CDR3: CSATFRGEQYF. CDR3 in DNA: TGCAGTGCTACTTTTAGGGGCGAGCAGTACTTC.

This clonotype was detected only a few times. The chain has TRBV5-1 and TRBJ2-2; 7 positions match TRBD1. Germline lookup yields CDR1 SGHRS and CDR2 YFSETQ. V gave up 4 bases and J gave up 2 bases; unmatched junction bases: 8. The CDR3 loop spans 16 amino acids. As DNA, the CDR3 is TGCGCCAGCAGCCTTTACGGGACAGTAAACACCGGGGAGCTGTTTTTT. Translating gives CASSLYGTVNTGELFF.

This clonotype showed up just once. The genes are TRBV7-3 and TRBJ2-1; TRBD2 matches at 7 bases. This CDR3 comprises 15 residues. Germline CDR1 is SGHTA and CDR2 is FQGTGA. V was pared by 0 bases and J by 8 bases, with 7 bases of the junction left unmatched. CDR3 sequence (DNA): TGTGCCAGCAGCTTAACCGGACTAGGAGGCGATGAGCAGTTCTTC. It encodes CASSLTGLGGDEQFF.

This clonotype was detected only a few times. The V and J genes are TRBV28 and TRBJ1-5; TRBD1 is a possible D gene (6 bases). This CDR3 is 14 amino acids long. The ends were cut back, 6 bases at V and 6 bases at J, with 15 bases in the middle. In germline, CDR1 is MDHEN, CDR2 SYDVKM. The CDR3 DNA reads as TGTGCCAGCAGCCTCACAGGGACCCCTCAGCCCCAGCATTTT. As protein: CASSLTGTPQPQHF.

This clonotype was observed a handful of times. DNA of the CDR3: TGTGCCAGCAGCTTACGGGAAGGCGTCTATGGCTACACCTTC. It translates to CASSLREGVYGYTF. This rearrangement joins TRBV7-9 to TRBJ1-2, with D unclear. The CDR3 totals 14 residues. Trimming cost V 2 bases and J 4 bases, with 11 bases left between them. Germline CDR1 SEHNR, CDR2 FQNEAQ (reference sequence).

The chain carries TRBV30 and TRBJ2-3; 8 nucleotides agree with TRBD2. Germline V gives CDR1 GTSNPN, CDR2 SVGIG (reference sequence). V shed 5 bases, J shed 2 bases, and the junction held 6 bases outside the gene matches. This CDR3 spans 14 amino acids. DNA for the CDR3: TGTGCCTGGGGGACGGGGGGGGACACAGATACGCAGTATTTT. Translation: CAWGTGGDTDTQYF.

This clonotype showed up just a few times. V gene TRBV4-2 combines with J gene TRBJ2-3; 11 bases match TRBD2. This CDR3 has 17 amino acids. With 4 bases clipped from V and 6 bases from J, the junction kept 12 bases outside the gene matches. From germline, CDR1 is LGHNA and CDR2 YNFKEQ. Here the CDR3 reads CASSPILAGALVDTQYF. In nucleotides, the CDR3 is TGTGCCAGCAGCCCGATACTAGCGGGGGCCCTAGTGGATACGCAGTATTTT.

This clonotype turned up a few times. The genes are TRBV20-1 and TRBJ2-3; D gene unclear. The V end was cut by 6 bases, the J end by 2 bases, with 15 bases between. The CDR3 runs 14 residues. CDR1 and CDR2 from the germline V gene are DFQATT and SNEGSKA (reference sequence). The CDR3 sequence is CSAARLSLTDTQYF. CDR3 nucleotide sequence: TGCAGTGCCGCTAGACTGAGTCTCACAGATACGCAGTATTTT.

The chain uses TRBV7-9 and TRBJ2-1; TRBD1 agrees at 7 bases. Germline V gene data show CDR1 as SEHNR and CDR2 as FQNEAQ (reference sequence). The trim removed 8 bases at V and 8 bases at J, leaving 15 bases unmatched. CDR3 length equals 15 residues. The CDR3 here is CASEKPGQEIDEQFF. The CDR3 DNA follows: TGTGCCAGCGAAAAACCCGGACAGGAGATCGATGAGCAGTTCTTC.

This clonotype was found a few times. The rearrangement joins TRBV5-1 to TRBJ1-3; D is undetermined. The V end lost 4 bases, the J end lost 0 bases, and 8 bases lay between the germline ends. This CDR3 is 14 amino acids long. Germline values: CDR1 SGHRS, CDR2 YFSETQ. The CDR3 protein is CASSRDPSGNTIYF. In DNA form, the CDR3 reads TGCGCCAGCAGCCGTGACCCCTCTGGAAACACCATATATTTT.

The chain employs TRBV29-1 and TRBJ1-1; maybe TRBD1 (5 bases). Germline lookup yields CDR1 SQVTM and CDR2 ANQGSEA. The CDR3 is made up of 12 amino acids. V lost 7 bases to trimming and J lost 6 bases, with 15 bases between them. The CDR3 bases are TGCAGCGCCCGGGACCGAGACCCTGAAGCTTTCTTT. Translation gives CSARDRDPEAFF.

This chain connects TRBV3-1 to TRBJ2-1, with 11 bases aligning to TRBD2. The germline CDR1 and CDR2 sequences are LGHDT and YNNKEL (reference sequence). Trimming at V came to 11 bases and at J to 8 bases, leaving 20 bases not matched to a gene. The CDR3 loop spans 17 amino acids. The CDR3 reads CASSKDEGLAGGYEQFF. The DNA of the CDR3 is TGTGCCTCCTCCAAAGATGAAGGTCTAGCGGGAGGTTATGAGCAGTTCTTC.

This clonotype was picked up a small number of times. The chain uses TRBV27 and TRBJ1-2; 8 nucleotides line up with TRBD1. Trimming cost V 6 bases and J 6 bases; bases outside gene matches: 6. CDR3 length: 13 residues. Germline values: CDR1 MNHEY, CDR2 SMNVEV (reference sequence). The CDR3 sequence is CASSFLTGDGYTF. The CDR3 DNA is TGTGCCAGCAGCTTTTTGACAGGGGATGGCTACACCTTC.

This clonotype has just a few counts. The CDR3 reads CASADRGNYHYEQYF. The CDR3 nucleotides read TGCGCCAGCGCGGACAGGGGGAATTACCATTACGAGCAGTACTTC. V gene TRBV5-1 combines with J gene TRBJ2-7; 10 positions agree with TRBD1. The germline V gene has CDR1 SGHRS and CDR2 YFSETQ. CDR3 length: 15 residues. The trim removed 7 bases at V and 4 bases at J, leaving 11 bases unmatched.

The genes are TRBV20-1 and TRBJ2-7, with D tentatively TRBD2 (5 bases). Germline V lookup: CDR1 DFQATT, CDR2 SNEGSKA (reference sequence). The V gene lost 0 bases and the J gene lost 1 base, with 13 bases spanning the gap. The CDR3 contains 15 residues. The DNA for the CDR3 is TGCAGTGCTAGAGATCCGCTAGCATTGTCCTACGAGCAGTACTTC. Encoded protein: CSARDPLALSYEQYF.

The gene calls are TRBV28 and TRBJ2-7, with TRBD2 matching over 12 bases. The CDR3 is 15 residues long. CDR1 is MDHEN, CDR2 SYDVKM, per germline. Losses at the gene ends were 6 bases for V and 6 bases for J; bases not matched to a gene: 9. The CDR3 reads CASSRPLAGGREQYF. In DNA, the CDR3 is TGTGCCAGCAGCCGACCTCTAGCGGGAGGGCGCGAGCAGTACTTC. Based on the CDR3 plus reference TRBV28 and TRBJ2-7, the full variable domain is DVKVTQSSRYLVKRTGEKVFLECVQDMDHENMFWYRQDPGLGLRLIYFSYDVKMKEKGDIPEGYSVSREKKERFSLILESASTNQTSMYLCASSRPLAGGREQYFGPGTRLTVT.

The chain employs TRBV29-1 and TRBJ2-3, with TRBD1 identical over 7 bases. Trimming cost V 7 bases and J 3 bases; bases outside gene matches: 4. Germline CDR1 and CDR2: SQVTM and ANQGSEA. The CDR3 contains 12 residues. DNA for the CDR3: TGCAGCGAGACAGGGAGAACAGATACGCAGTATTTT. Protein: CSETGRTDTQYF.

J is TRBJ2-7 and V is TRBV12-3 or TRBV12-4; no clear D. There are 13 residues in the CDR3. Trimming left V 5 bases short and J 3 bases short, with 11 bases between. CDR3 amino acids: CASSRTENYEQYF. DNA of the CDR3: TGTGCCAGCAGTAGAACAGAGAACTACGAGCAGTACTTC.

This clonotype was seen only a few times. This rearrangement joins TRBV11-2 to TRBJ1-2, with D hard to call. This CDR3 comprises 15 residues. Trimming took 5 bases from V and 7 from J, leaving 20 bases between them. Germline lookup yields CDR1 SGHAT and CDR2 FQNNGV. CDR3 bases: TGTGCCAGCAGCCGAGATGGCGGCCCGGGGAGTGGCTACACCTTC. It encodes CASSRDGGPGSGYTF.

The chain employs TRBV5-1 and TRBJ2-7, with no clear D. CDR1 and CDR2 from the germline V gene are SGHRS and YFSETQ. This CDR3 contains 12 residues. Trimming shortened V by 4 bases and J by 2 bases, and 7 bases separated the two germline ends. The CDR3 loop is CASSLPAYEQYF. CDR3 coding DNA: TGCGCCAGCAGCCTCCCGGCCTACGAGCAGTACTTC.

V usage is TRBV11-2 and J usage is TRBJ2-3; weak D call: TRBD2 (5 bases). The germline V gene encodes CDR1 SGHAT and CDR2 FQNNGV. V lost 3 bases and J lost 3, with 10 bases in between. The CDR3 contains 14 residues. CDR3 nucleotides: TGTGCCAGCAGCTTGGTCCGGGAAACAGATACGCAGTATTTT. Its protein is CASSLVRETDTQYF.

CDR3 in DNA: TGTGCCAGCAGCTTAGCGAGTCGGGGAAACATTCAGTACTTC. This gives the protein CASSLASRGNIQYF. V is TRBV7-8 and J is TRBJ2-4; tentative D call: TRBD2 (5 bases). V was shortened by 0 bases and J by 6 bases, with 9 bases between the two germline ends. The length of the CDR3 is 14 residues. The germline CDR1 and CDR2 sequences are SGHVS and FQNEAQ. The whole variable domain, filled in from reference TRBV7-8 and TRBJ2-4, reads GAGVSQSPRYKVAKRGQDVALRCDPISGHVSLFWYQQALGQGPEFLTYFQNEAQLDKSGLPSDRFFAERPEGSVSTLKIQRTQQEDSAVYLCASSLASRGNIQYFGAGTRLSVL.

For this clonotype: One end of the junction varies from germline; a read error may be responsible. The chain employs TRBV7-9 and TRBJ2-6; possibly TRBD2 for D (6 bases). The germline gives CDR1 SEHNR, CDR2 FQNEAQ (reference sequence). This CDR3 region has 15 residues. The CDR3 bases are TGTGCCAGCAGTTCTGAGGGGACTGGGGCCAACTTCCTGACTTTC. It encodes CASSSEGTGANFLTF.

This clonotype was found a few times. The rearrangement joins TRBV20-1 to TRBJ2-1, with D possibly TRBD2 on 6 matching bases. Germline values: CDR1 DFQATT, CDR2 SNEGSKA (reference sequence). Between the trimmed V and J ends, which lost 7 bases and 6 bases, there was a span of 19 bases. The CDR3 is 14 amino acids. CDR3 nucleotides: TGCAGTGGGTTGGTCGGGAGTCTTGCCAATGAGCAGTTCTTC. Protein sequence: CSGLVGSLANEQFF.